What follows are 29 T cell receptor beta chains derived from one specimen sequenced in a study of CD8 T cells in ankylosing spondylitis. Each CDR3 protein is one row after TCRdb ran MiXCR on the 5' RACE reads. The sample lists around 250,000 distinct CDR3 sequences, about a sixth occurring once. The sample taken for sequencing was blood, either unsorted or a sorted T cell fraction (not recorded which). The receptors here all came from a male donor with ankylosing spondylitis or in good health (not recorded which).

This clonotype has a count of ten or more. The chain links TRBV20-1 to TRBJ2-3; D may be TRBD2 (6 bases). Trimming shortened V by 0 bases and J by 5 bases, and 15 bases separated the two germline ends. Germline CDR1 and CDR2: DFQATT and SNEGSKA (reference sequence). The CDR3 loop spans 15 amino acids. This chain's CDR3 is CSARDLAGLVDTQYF. The CDR3 DNA follows: TGCAGTGCTAGAGATCTGGCGGGGTTGGTAGATACGCAGTATTTT.

This chain connects TRBV4-2 to TRBJ2-2, with 12 bases aligning to TRBD1. Germline loops: CDR1 LGHNA, CDR2 YNFKEQ. This CDR3 is 16 amino acids long. J lost 9 bases, V lost 2 bases, and 7 bases had no gene match. CDR3 amino acids: CASSQFGTGGGRELFF. In DNA, the CDR3 is TGTGCCAGCAGCCAATTCGGGACAGGGGGCGGTCGGGAGCTGTTTTTT.

The chain links TRBV10-3 to TRBJ2-1; D is unresolved. This CDR3 has 12 amino acids. Trimming cost V 3 bases and J 9 bases, with 9 bases left between them. The germline gives CDR1 ENHRY, CDR2 SYGVKD. In DNA form, the CDR3 reads TGTGCCATCAGTGATGTCTTGAGTGAGCAGTTCTTC. Its protein product is CAISDVLSEQFF.

V is TRBV2 and J is TRBJ2-1, with 11 positions matching TRBD2. The CDR3 covers 14 residues. V shed 4 bases, J shed 10 bases, and the junction held 6 bases outside the gene matches. Germline-derived CDR1 and CDR2 are SNHLY and FYNNEI. The CDR3 sequence is CASSVPLAGEEQFF. CDR3 coding DNA: TGTGCCAGCAGTGTCCCACTAGCGGGAGAGGAGCAGTTCTTC.

This clonotype has more than one count but fewer than ten. DNA of the CDR3: TGTGCCAGCAGTCTCGGACTAGCGGAGCAGTTCTTC. Residues: CASSLGLAEQFF. The rearrangement joins TRBV6-6 to TRBJ2-1, with 9 bases matching TRBD2. V was clipped by 5 bases and J by 10 bases; unmatched bases: 3. CDR3 size: 12 residues. Germline CDR1 MNHNY, CDR2 SVGAGI (reference sequence).

This clonotype turned up a few times. The chain recombines TRBV9 with TRBJ2-1; no clear D gene. CDR1 SGDLS and CDR2 YYNGEE come from the germline V gene. V was cut by 4 bases and J by 10 bases, with 12 bases left in between. The CDR3 is 12 amino acids. The CDR3 region is CASSSYSGEQFF. Here the CDR3 DNA reads TGTGCCAGCAGCTCCTACTCCGGCGAGCAGTTCTTC.

This chain joins TRBV15 and TRBJ2-5; D is unresolved. CDR3 size: 15 residues. Germline V lookup: CDR1 LNHNV, CDR2 YYDKDF (reference sequence). Trimming took off 0 bases at V and 1 base at J, with 9 bases between the two ends. CDR3 DNA: TGTGCCACCAGCAGAGATTTGGCAGTCCAAGAGACCCAGTACTTC. Protein product: CATSRDLAVQETQYF. Supplemented by reference TRBV15 and TRBJ2-5, the full variable domain reads DAMVIQNPRYQVTQFGKPVTLSCSQTLNHNVMYWYQQKSSQAPKLLFHYYDKDFNNEADTPDNFQSRRPNTSFCFLDIRSPGLGDTAMYLCATSRDLAVQETQYFGPGTRLLVL.

Concerning this clonotype itself: This may arise from a read error, as a much more abundant clone is one base away. The genes are TRBV20-1 and TRBJ2-1, with 10 bases fitting TRBD2. The V gene's germline CDR1 is DFQATT and CDR2 SNEGSKA (reference sequence). Trimming took 2 bases from V and 2 from J; bases not matched to a gene: 9. The CDR3 is 17 residues long. The CDR3 DNA reads TGCAGTGCTAGACACTCCCTAGCGGGAGCCCCCTACAATGAGCAGTTCTTC. It translates to CSARHSLAGAPYNEQFF.

This chain's CDR3 is CASRGGLASISYNEQFF. The CDR3 DNA reads TGCGCCAGCAGGGGGGGACTAGCGTCCATTAGCTACAATGAGCAGTTCTTC. The chain couples TRBV5-1 to TRBJ2-1, with TRBD2 identical over 10 bases. Germline CDR1 and CDR2: SGHRS and YFSETQ. V dropped 5 bases and J dropped 3; count of bases not matched to a gene: 11. CDR3 length equals 17 residues.

This clonotype has ten or more counts. The V call is TRBV6-2 or TRBV6-3, the J call TRBJ2-1; unclear D gene. The length of the CDR3 is 11 residues. Germline values: CDR1 MNHEY, CDR2 SVGEGT. V dropped 3 bases and J dropped 9 bases, with 6 bases sitting between them. CDR3 nucleotides: TGTGCCAGCAGTTATACTTCTGAGCAGTTCTTC. Its protein product is CASSYTSEQFF.

CDR3 sequence reads: CASSQEWEEDIQYF. CDR3 DNA sequence: TGTGCCAGCAGCCAAGAATGGGAGGAGGACATTCAGTACTTC. The chain links TRBV4-2 to TRBJ2-4, with a tentative D call TRBD2 (6 bases). The V end lost 0 bases, the J end lost 8 bases, and 11 bases lay between the germline ends. Germline V gene sequence: CDR1 LGHNA, CDR2 YNFKEQ. The CDR3 consists of 14 residues.

This clonotype was seen ten or more times. J is TRBJ2-7 and V is TRBV19, with a weak D call TRBD1 (6 bases). Trimming shortened V by 8 bases and J by 3 bases, and 11 bases separated the two germline ends. The CDR3 loop spans 12 amino acids. Germline-derived CDR1 and CDR2 are LNHDA and SQIVND (reference sequence). Here the CDR3 DNA reads TGTGCCAGTGGAACAGGGTACTACGAGCAGTACTTC. Its translation: CASGTGYYEQYF.

This clonotype was detected only a few times. The chain recombines TRBV7-3 with TRBJ2-1; 9 positions match TRBD1. The J segment lost 6 bases and the V segment lost 1 base, leaving 4 bases of the junction unmatched. Germline CDR1 and CDR2: SGHTA and FQGTGA. The CDR3 is 15 amino acids. CDR3 protein: CASSLIGQGSNEQFF. The CDR3 DNA is TGTGCCAGCAGCTTAATTGGACAGGGGAGCAATGAGCAGTTCTTC.

In its sample, this clonotype was seen a few times. The rearrangement links TRBV6-2 or TRBV6-3 to TRBJ2-1; D tentatively fits TRBD1 or TRBD2 (6 bases each). The CDR3 spans 14 residues. Germline CDR1 MNHEY, CDR2 SVGEGT. V lost 0 bases and J lost 7, with 10 bases in between. The CDR3 is CASSYSGGLNEQFF. In DNA, the CDR3 is TGTGCCAGCAGTTACTCGGGGGGCTTGAATGAGCAGTTCTTC.

This clonotype occurred a few times. The chain employs TRBV12-3 or TRBV12-4 and TRBJ2-1; D perhaps matches TRBD1 (6 bases). Trimming stripped 3 bases from V and 8 bases from J, with 17 bases between. The CDR3 consists of 15 residues. In DNA, the CDR3 is TGTGCCAGCAGTTTTTACGAGACAGGATGGTATGAGCAGTTCTTC. Protein product: CASSFYETGWYEQFF.

This clonotype came up a few times. The chain is built from TRBV5-6 and TRBJ2-1; D is ambiguous. CDR3 length: 13 residues. Trimming left V 2 bases short and J 8 bases short, with 11 bases between. Germline V gene sequence: CDR1 SGHDT, CDR2 YYEEEE. The CDR3 is CASSFGAGDEQFF. The CDR3, as DNA: TGTGCCAGCAGCTTTGGCGCCGGCGATGAGCAGTTCTTC. Full variable domain (remainder filled in from reference TRBV5-6 and TRBJ2-1): DAGVTQSPTHLIKTRGQQVTLRCSPKSGHDTVSWYQQALGQGPQFIFQYYEEEERQRGNFPDRFSGHQFPNYSSELNVNALLLGDSALYLCASSFGAGDEQFFGPGTRLTVL.

This chain connects TRBV11-1 to TRBJ2-7; TRBD2 aligns across 7 bases. Losses at the gene ends were 1 base for V and 0 bases for J; bases not matched to a gene: 3. In germline, CDR1 is SGHAT, CDR2 FQDESV (reference sequence). The CDR3 covers 15 residues. DNA for the CDR3: TGTGCCAGCAGCTTAGGACGGGGGGTCTCCTACGAGCAGTACTTC. This translates into CASSLGRGVSYEQYF.

V gene TRBV20-1 combines with J gene TRBJ2-5; D remains unclear. Trimming stripped 0 bases from V and 5 bases from J, with 13 bases between. The V gene's germline CDR1 is DFQATT and CDR2 SNEGSKA (reference sequence). This CDR3 is built from 14 residues. As DNA, the CDR3 is TGCAGTGCTAGAGATGAGTCACTGCTGGAGACCCAGTACTTC. Protein sequence: CSARDESLLETQYF.

This clonotype was found a few times. The CDR3 nucleotides are TGCGCCAGCAGCTTGGATCTCGACGAGCAGTACTTC. It specifies CASSLDLDEQYF. The rearrangement links TRBV5-1 to TRBJ2-7; D not resolved. This CDR3 spans 12 amino acids. Germline V gene lookup returns CDR1 SGHRS and CDR2 YFSETQ. The ends were cut back, 0 bases at V and 5 bases at J, with 6 bases in the middle. Full variable domain (rest looked up from reference TRBV5-1 and TRBJ2-7): KAGVTQTPRYLIKTRGQQVTLSCSPISGHRSVSWYQQTPGQGLQFLFEYFSETQRNKGNFPGRFSGRQFSNSRSEMNVSTLELGDSALYLCASSLDLDEQYFGPGTRLTVT.

The sample holds a few counts of this clonotype. This rearrangement joins TRBV29-1 to TRBJ2-7; 13 bases fit TRBD2. Germline loops: CDR1 SQVTM, CDR2 ANQGSEA. The length of the CDR3 is 13 residues. With V trimmed by 6 bases and J by 3 bases, 2 bases remained unmatched. The DNA of the CDR3 is TGCAGCGTCGGGACTAGCGGGATCTACGAGCAGTACTTC. Translated, it gives CSVGTSGIYEQYF.

This clonotype was seen a handful of times. This chain links TRBV29-1 with TRBJ2-7; perhaps D is TRBD1 or TRBD2 (5 bases each). This CDR3 region has 15 residues. CDR1 SQVTM and CDR2 ANQGSEA come from the germline V gene. V dropped 5 bases and J dropped 3 bases, with 20 bases sitting between them. CDR3: CSVTPPLTEGYEQYF. The CDR3 DNA follows: TGCAGCGTTACTCCTCCCCTGACAGAGGGCTACGAGCAGTACTTC.

This clonotype was observed a handful of times. The chain uses TRBV18 and TRBJ2-1; D is unresolved. The V end lost 0 bases, the J end lost 8 bases, and 8 bases lay between the germline ends. CDR1 and CDR2 (germline): KGHSH, LQKENI. The CDR3 has 13 amino acids. This CDR3 is CASSPPLEYEQFF. The CDR3 DNA reads as TGTGCCAGCTCACCACCGCTAGAGTATGAGCAGTTCTTC.

This clonotype was seen at least ten times. The chain joins TRBV6-6 to TRBJ2-7, with unresolved D. The germline CDR1 and CDR2 sequences are MNHNY and SVGAGI (reference sequence). This CDR3 spans 11 amino acids. V lost 4 bases to trimming and J lost 3 bases, with 4 bases between them. The CDR3 DNA is TGTGCCAGCAGTTCCGTCTACGAGCAGTACTTC. It specifies CASSSVYEQYF.

This clonotype occurred a few times. The chain carries TRBV2 and TRBJ2-7; TRBD1 is a possible D gene (6 bases). With 6 bases removed from V and 0 bases from J, the gap between germline ends came to 12 bases. The CDR3 covers 14 residues. Germline V gene sequence: CDR1 SNHLY, CDR2 FYNNEI. The CDR3 spells CASSRTANSYEQYF. CDR3 sequence (DNA): TGTGCCAGCAGCCGGACAGCGAACTCCTACGAGCAGTACTTC.

There are a few counts of this clonotype. The chain uses TRBV9 and TRBJ1-5; perhaps TRBD1 as D (5 bases). The CDR3 sequence is 16 residues long. Trimming removed 4 bases at V and 0 bases at J, with 14 bases between. Germline V gene data show CDR1 as SGDLS and CDR2 as YYNGEE. The CDR3 DNA sequence: TGTGCCAGCAGCAGCGGGGGGTTTGATAGCAATCAGCCCCAGCATTTT. Its protein is CASSSGGFDSNQPQHF.

The rearrangement joins TRBV29-1 to TRBJ2-2, with D maybe TRBD2 (5 bases). Trimming took off 7 bases at V and 0 bases at J, with 18 bases between the two ends. The CDR3 runs 16 residues. Germline V lookup: CDR1 SQVTM, CDR2 ANQGSEA. The CDR3 nucleotides are TGCAGCGCGAACCGAGGGCAACCTACGAACACCGGGGAGCTGTTTTTT. Translation gives CSANRGQPTNTGELFF.

On this clonotype itself: One end of the junction does not line up with germline, which may come from a read error. The rearrangement joins TRBV20-1 to TRBJ2-1; 13 nucleotides line up with TRBD2. This CDR3 has 17 residues. CDR1 DFQATT and CDR2 SNEGSKA come from the germline V gene (reference sequence). CDR3 in amino acids: CCARGGFGTSGIHEQFF. CDR3 coding DNA: TGCTGTGCGAGAGGGGGCTTCGGGACTAGCGGGATCCATGAGCAGTTCTTC.

The J gene is TRBJ2-3, the V gene TRBV15, with D maybe TRBD1 (5 bases). The CDR3 sequence is 17 residues long. Trimming pared 0 bases from V and 3 bases from J, leaving 16 bases between. CDR1 and CDR2 from the germline V gene are LNHNV and YYDKDF (reference sequence). CDR3: CATSRDWGVERTDTQYF. The CDR3 DNA reads TGTGCCACCAGCAGAGATTGGGGCGTGGAGAGGACAGATACGCAGTATTTT.

This clonotype was counted many times. The CDR3 DNA is TGTGCCAGCAGCCAGGGACTAGCGGGGACCTACGAGCAGTACTTC. It encodes CASSQGLAGTYEQYF. The chain recombines TRBV4-2 with TRBJ2-7; the match to TRBD2 covers 13 bases. The length of the CDR3 is 15 residues. Unmatched junction bases numbered 1, after V lost 3 bases and J lost 2 bases. The germline V gene has CDR1 LGHNA and CDR2 YNFKEQ.